This T cell receptor beta chain was obtained from a study of radiotherapy plus CTLA-4 blockade in lung cancer. Whole-study context: Across the patients, objective responses occurred in under 20%, and disease control in 30% to 40%. Study-level results: Subsequent to radiotherapy plus ipilimumab, tumor-derived TCR clones underwent expansion in blood.

Sequencing was performed with immunoSEQ multiplex PCR; in TCRdb, only in-frame clones are kept and a portion is missing. Of roughly 57,000 clones in the sample, 70% to 85% are singletons; the top ten hold approximately 6.1%. As concerns this clone: Its specificity is not known.

CTLA-4 blockade with ipilimumab, together with focal radiation, was given to patients with chemo-refractory metastatic non-small-cell lung cancer. The receptor was isolated from a human donor with non-small cell lung cancer whose response to radiotherapy plus ipilimumab could not be evaluated. The starting material was peripheral blood, obtained from a patient treated with radiotherapy plus ipilimumab.

In DNA form, the CDR3 reads TGTGCCAGCAAAAGGGGTATGAACACTGAAGCTTTCTTT. Its translation is CASKRGMNTEAFF. The chain combines TRBV7-2 with TRBJ1-1; possible D gene TRBD1, 5 bases. The CDR3 is 13 residues long. V lost 7 bases to trimming and J lost 0 bases, with 9 bases between them. The germline CDR1 and CDR2 sequences are SGHTA and FQGNSA. Looking up the rest from reference TRBV7-2 and TRBJ1-1 gives the full variable domain: GAGVSQSPSNKVTEKGKDVELRCDPISGHTALYWYRQSLGQGLEFLIYFQGNSAPDKSGLPSDRFSAERTGGSVSTLTIQRTQQEDSAVYLCASKRGMNTEAFFGQGTRLTVV.